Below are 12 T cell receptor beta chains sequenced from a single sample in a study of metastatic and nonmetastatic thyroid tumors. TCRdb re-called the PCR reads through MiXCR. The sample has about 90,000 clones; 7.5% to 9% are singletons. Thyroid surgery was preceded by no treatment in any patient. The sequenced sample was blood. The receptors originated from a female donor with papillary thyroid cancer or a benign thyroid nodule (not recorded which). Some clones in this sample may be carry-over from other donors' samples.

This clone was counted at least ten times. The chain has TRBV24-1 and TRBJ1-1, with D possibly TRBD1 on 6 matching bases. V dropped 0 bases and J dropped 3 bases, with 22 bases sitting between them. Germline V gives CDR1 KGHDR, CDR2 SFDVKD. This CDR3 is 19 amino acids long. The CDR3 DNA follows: TGTGCCACCAGTGATTTGGGATCGGGGGGCCCAATTGAGTACACTGAAGCTTTCTTT. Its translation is CATSDLGSGGPIEYTEAFF.

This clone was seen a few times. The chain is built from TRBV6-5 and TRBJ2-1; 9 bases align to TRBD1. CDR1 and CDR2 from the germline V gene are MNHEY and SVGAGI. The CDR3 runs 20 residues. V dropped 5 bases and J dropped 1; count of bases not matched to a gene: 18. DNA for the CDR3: TGTGCCAGCAGTCCCCAAGGCGGGACAGGGTCGTGGAGGTCCTACAATGAGCAGTTCTTC. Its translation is CASSPQGGTGSWRSYNEQFF.

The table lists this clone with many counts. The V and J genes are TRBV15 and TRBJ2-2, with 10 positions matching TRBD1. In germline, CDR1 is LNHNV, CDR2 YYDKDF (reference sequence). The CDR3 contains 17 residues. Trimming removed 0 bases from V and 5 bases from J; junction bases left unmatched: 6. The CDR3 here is CATSRDAGQGKTGELFF. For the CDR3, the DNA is TGTGCCACCAGCAGAGATGCGGGACAGGGGAAAACCGGGGAGCTGTTTTTT.

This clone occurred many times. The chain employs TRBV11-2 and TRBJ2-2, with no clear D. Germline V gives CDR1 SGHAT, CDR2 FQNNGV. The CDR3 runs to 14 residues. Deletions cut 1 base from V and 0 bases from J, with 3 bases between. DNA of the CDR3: TGTGCCAGCAGCTTAGTTTCGAACACCGGGGAGCTGTTTTTT. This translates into CASSLVSNTGELFF.

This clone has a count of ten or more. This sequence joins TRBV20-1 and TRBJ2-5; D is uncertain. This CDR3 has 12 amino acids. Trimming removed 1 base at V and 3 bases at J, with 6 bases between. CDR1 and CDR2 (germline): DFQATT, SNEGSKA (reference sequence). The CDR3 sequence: CSARVSEETQYF. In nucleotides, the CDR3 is TGCAGTGCTAGAGTGTCCGAAGAGACCCAGTACTTC.

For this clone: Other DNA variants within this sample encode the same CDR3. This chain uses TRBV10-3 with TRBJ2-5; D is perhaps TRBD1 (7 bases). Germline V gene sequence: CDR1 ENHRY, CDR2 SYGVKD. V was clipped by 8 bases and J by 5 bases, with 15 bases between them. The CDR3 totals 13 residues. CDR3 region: CAIGAGGRETQYF. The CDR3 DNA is TGTGCCATCGGGGCAGGGGGGCGTGAGACCCAGTACTTC.

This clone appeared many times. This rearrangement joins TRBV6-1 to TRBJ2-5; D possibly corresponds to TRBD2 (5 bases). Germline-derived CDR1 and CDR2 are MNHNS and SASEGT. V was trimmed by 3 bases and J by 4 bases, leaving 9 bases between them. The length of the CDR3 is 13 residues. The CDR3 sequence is CASSDSERETQYF. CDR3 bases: TGTGCCAGCAGTGATAGCGAAAGAGAGACCCAGTACTTC.

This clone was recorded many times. CDR3 residues: CASTTYRTGFYEQYF. In DNA, the CDR3 is TGTGCCAGCACCACCTACCGGACAGGCTTCTACGAGCAGTACTTC. The rearrangement links TRBV12-3 or TRBV12-4 to TRBJ2-7, with TRBD1 matching over 7 bases. This CDR3 has 15 residues. V was clipped by 7 bases and J by 3 bases; unmatched bases: 12.

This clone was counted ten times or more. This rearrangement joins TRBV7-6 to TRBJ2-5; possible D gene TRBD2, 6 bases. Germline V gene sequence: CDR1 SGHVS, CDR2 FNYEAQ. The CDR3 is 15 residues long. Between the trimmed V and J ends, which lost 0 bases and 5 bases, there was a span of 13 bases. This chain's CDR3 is CASSLAGGALETQYF. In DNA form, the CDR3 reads TGTGCCAGCAGCTTAGCGGGGGGTGCTCTGGAGACCCAGTACTTC.

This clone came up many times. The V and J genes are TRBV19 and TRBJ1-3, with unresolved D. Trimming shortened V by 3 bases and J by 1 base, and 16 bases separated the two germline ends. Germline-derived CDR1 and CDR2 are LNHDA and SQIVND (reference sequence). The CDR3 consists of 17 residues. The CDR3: CASSMRETLLSGNTIYF. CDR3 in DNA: TGTGCCAGTAGTATGAGGGAGACACTACTTTCTGGAAACACCATATATTTT.

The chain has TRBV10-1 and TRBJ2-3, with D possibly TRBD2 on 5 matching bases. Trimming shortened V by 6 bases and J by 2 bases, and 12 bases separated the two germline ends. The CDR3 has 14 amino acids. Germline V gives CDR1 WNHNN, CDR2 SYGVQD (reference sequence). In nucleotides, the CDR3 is TGCGCCAGCAGCGGGGAAAGAGACACAGATACGCAGTATTTT. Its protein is CASSGERDTDTQYF.

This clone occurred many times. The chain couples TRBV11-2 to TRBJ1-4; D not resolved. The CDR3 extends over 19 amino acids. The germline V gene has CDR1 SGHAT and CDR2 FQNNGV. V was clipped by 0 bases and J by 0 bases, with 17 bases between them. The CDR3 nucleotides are TGTGCCAGCAGCTTAGATCTTACGGCCGCAGGAGCAACTAATGAAAAACTGTTTTTT. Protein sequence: CASSLDLTAAGATNEKLFF.